These 25 T cell receptor beta chains originate from one sample sequenced in a study of T cells expressing NK-cell markers. TCRdb re-called the 5' RACE reads; one entry per CDR3 protein, DNA not given. The listing contains 500,000 to 700,000 distinct CDR3 sequences. The sample comprised blood T cells: a sorted CD56 or NKG2C T cell subset, CD4+ or CD8+ T cells, or bulk PBMC T cells (not recorded which). The receptors were sampled from a man aged 18-30 years in good health.

V gene TRBV14 combines with J gene TRBJ2-5; TCRdb designates TRBD2, a call that cannot be tested without DNA. This CDR3 has 16 amino acids. Germline V CDR1 and CDR2: SGHDN, FVKESK. CDR3 region: CASSQVGGPAVETQYF.

The chain employs TRBV9 and TRBJ2-1. The CDR3 spans 13 residues. Germline assignment: CDR1 SGDLS and CDR2 YYNGEE. The CDR3 loop is CASSGMRDNEQFF.

The rearrangement uses TRBV12-3 or TRBV12-4 and TRBJ2-1; TCRdb returns TRBD1, unconfirmable since there is no DNA. The CDR3 consists of 12 residues. The CDR3 loop reads CASTPLGQGQFF.

The chain employs TRBV25-1 and TRBJ1-2. The CDR3 has 14 amino acids. In germline, CDR1 is MGHDK, CDR2 SYGVNS. CDR3 sequence reads: CASRRDGTNYGYTF.

The CDR3 protein is CASSIAAGLVQETQYF. The gene calls are TRBV19 and TRBJ2-5; TCRdb's D gene call, TRBD2, goes unchecked for lack of DNA. The CDR3 runs 16 residues. Per germline, CDR1 LNHDA and CDR2 SQIVND (reference sequence).

This sequence joins TRBV27 and TRBJ2-7; the TRBD2 assignment by TCRdb is unverifiable without DNA. CDR3 size: 15 residues. CDR1 MNHEY and CDR2 SMNVEV come from the germline V gene (reference sequence). CDR3 sequence reads: CASSLRLGGFDEQYF.

V usage is TRBV12-3 or TRBV12-4 and J usage is TRBJ1-1; with no DNA, the TCRdb D assignment of TRBD1 cannot be verified. The CDR3 is made up of 16 amino acids. This chain's CDR3 is CASSPGTGGGGTEAFF.

The chain carries TRBV20-1 and TRBJ2-1; TCRdb outputs TRBD2, but without DNA this stays unchecked. The CDR3 spans 12 residues. CDR1 and CDR2 from the germline V gene are DFQATT and SNEGSKA (reference sequence). Here the CDR3 reads CSASLVGNEQFF.

The chain recombines TRBV5-6 with TRBJ1-2. Germline V gene sequence: CDR1 SGHDT, CDR2 YYEEEE. The CDR3 spans 12 residues. The CDR3 protein is CASSLPEGGYTF.

CDR3 sequence: CASSYGRRSTDTQYF. This chain uses TRBV7-7 with TRBJ2-3. Germline V gene data show CDR1 as SSHAT and CDR2 as FNYEAQ (reference sequence). The CDR3 covers 15 residues. Together with reference TRBV7-7 and TRBJ2-3, the CDR3 gives the full variable domain: GAGVSQSPRYKVTKRGQDVTLRCDPISSHATLYWYQQALGQGPEFLTYFNYEAQPDKSGLPSDRFSAERPEGSISTLTIQRTEQRDSAMYRCASSYGRRSTDTQYFGPGTRLTVL.

CDR3 protein: CATSDRTGGYGYTF. V and J are TRBV24-1 and TRBJ1-2; TCRdb proposes TRBD1, but this gene call is untestable without DNA. Germline V gene sequence: CDR1 KGHDR, CDR2 SFDVKD. The CDR3 spans 14 residues.

The J gene is TRBJ1-1, the V gene TRBV20-1. This CDR3 is 13 amino acids long. The germline V gene encodes CDR1 DFQATT and CDR2 SNEGSKA (reference sequence). This CDR3 reads CSASLGLAPEAFF.

The chain couples TRBV6-5 to TRBJ2-6. The CDR3 runs 19 residues. Germline lookup yields CDR1 MNHEY and CDR2 SVGAGI. CDR3 sequence reads: CASSYSWVQASSGANVLTF.

The rearrangement links TRBV29-1 to TRBJ1-3. The CDR3 contains 11 residues. Germline V lookup: CDR1 SQVTM, CDR2 ANQGSEA. CDR3 residues: CSVALLNTIYF.

The chain's CDR3 is CSAREGRTGELFF. The V and J genes are TRBV20-1 and TRBJ2-2. The CDR3 contains 13 residues. Germline CDR1 reads DFQATT; CDR2 reads SNEGSKA (reference sequence).

The genes are TRBV9 and TRBJ2-5; TCRdb indicates TRBD2, and absent DNA this call remains unverified. The germline gives CDR1 SGDLS, CDR2 YYNGEE. CDR3 length: 15 amino acids. The CDR3 spells CASSDSGTSPETQYF.

This sequence joins TRBV4-3 and TRBJ2-1; TCRdb reports TRBD1, a call that lacks DNA to check it against. The CDR3 is 16 amino acids. CDR1 LGHNA and CDR2 YSLEER come from the germline V gene. The CDR3 spells CASSQDARDGADEQFF.

This sequence joins TRBV3-1 and TRBJ2-1; the D gene TCRdb calls, TRBD1, cannot be checked with no DNA. CDR3 length equals 16 residues. Germline assignment: CDR1 LGHDT and CDR2 YNNKEL (reference sequence). The CDR3 is CASSQDKRGVYNEQFF.

J is TRBJ1-1 and V is TRBV28; absent DNA, TCRdb's TRBD1 call cannot be checked. Germline V gene data show CDR1 as MDHEN and CDR2 as SYDVKM. The length of the CDR3 is 13 residues. This CDR3 is CASNDRLNTEAFF.

This CDR3 is CASSLSQGARTEAFF. The chain recombines TRBV5-1 with TRBJ1-1; TCRdb proposes TRBD1, but this gene call is untestable without DNA. This CDR3 region has 15 residues. CDR1 is SGHRS, CDR2 YFSETQ, per germline.

The chain links TRBV5-1 to TRBJ2-3; no DNA is available, so the TRBD2 call from TCRdb remains unchecked. Germline CDR1 and CDR2: SGHRS and YFSETQ. The CDR3 is 14 residues long. CDR3 sequence reads: CASSLFSSGSWQYF.

This CDR3 reads CASSAGLARSTDTQYF. The rearrangement links TRBV7-8 to TRBJ2-3; TCRdb proposes TRBD2, but this gene call is untestable without DNA. This CDR3 is 16 amino acids long. The germline CDR1 and CDR2 sequences are SGHVS and FQNEAQ.

The rearrangement joins TRBV5-1 to TRBJ2-7; TCRdb gives TRBD1 as the D gene, but with no DNA this cannot be confirmed. CDR3 size: 14 residues. Germline CDR1 is SGHRS and CDR2 is YFSETQ. The CDR3: CASSVDRGSYEQYF. Complete variable domain (other parts from reference TRBV5-1 and TRBJ2-7): KAGVTQTPRYLIKTRGQQVTLSCSPISGHRSVSWYQQTPGQGLQFLFEYFSETQRNKGNFPGRFSGRQFSNSRSEMNVSTLELGDSALYLCASSVDRGSYEQYFGPGTRLTVT.

The chain uses TRBV12-3 or TRBV12-4 and TRBJ1-2. The CDR3 is 14 residues long. CDR3 residues: CASISRRAPGGYTF.

The chain recombines TRBV4-3 with TRBJ2-3; as DNA is missing, the TRBD2 call by TCRdb cannot be tested. Germline V gene sequence: CDR1 LGHNA, CDR2 YSLEER. The CDR3 has 18 residues. The CDR3 sequence: CASSPQVLAGAGGDTQYF.